The 2 T cell receptor beta chains given below trace back to one sample, sequenced in a study of glioma-infiltrating T cells after dendritic cell vaccination. Produced via immunoSEQ multiplex PCR; TCRdb's table is partial and in-frame only. The sample includes about 82,000 clones, around nine tenths seen only once; the top ten take approximately 3.2%. This specimen was blood, taken before dendritic cell vaccination. These receptors all come from a human donor with glioblastoma.

This clone showed up just once. This chain uses TRBV7-6 with TRBJ2-3; D is unresolved. The CDR3 extends over 13 amino acids. Trimming shortened V by 2 bases and J by 6 bases, and 9 bases separated the two germline ends. Germline CDR1 reads SGHVS; CDR2 reads FNYEAQ. The CDR3 nucleotides are TGTGCCAGCAGCTTACTCAGATCCGATACGCAGTATTTT. Protein: CASSLLRSDTQYF.

This chain links TRBV2 with TRBJ1-5, with D perhaps matching TRBD1 (5 bases). CDR1 SNHLY and CDR2 FYNNEI come from the germline V gene. Trimming left V 3 bases short and J 10 bases short, with 16 bases between. This CDR3 has 14 amino acids. DNA for the CDR3: TGTGCCAGCAGTGACCGGAGGGGAGACGCACCCCAGCATTTT. This encodes CASSDRRGDAPQHF.